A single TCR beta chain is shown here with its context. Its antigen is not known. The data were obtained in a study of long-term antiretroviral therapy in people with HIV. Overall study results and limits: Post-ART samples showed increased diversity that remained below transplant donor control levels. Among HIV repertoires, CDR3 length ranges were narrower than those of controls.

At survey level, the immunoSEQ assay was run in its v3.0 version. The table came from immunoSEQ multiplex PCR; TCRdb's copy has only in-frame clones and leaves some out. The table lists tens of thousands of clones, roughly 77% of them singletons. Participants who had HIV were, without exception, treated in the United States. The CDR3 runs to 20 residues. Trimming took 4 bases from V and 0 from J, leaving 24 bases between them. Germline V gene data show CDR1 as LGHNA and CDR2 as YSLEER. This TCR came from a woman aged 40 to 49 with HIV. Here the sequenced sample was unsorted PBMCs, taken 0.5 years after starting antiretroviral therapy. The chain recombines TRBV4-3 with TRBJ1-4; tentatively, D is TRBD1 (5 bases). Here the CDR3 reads CASSPSLATRGAATNEKLFF. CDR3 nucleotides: TGCGCCAGCAGCCCGTCCCTGGCCACACGCGGGGCGGCAACTAATGAAAAACTGTTTTTT.